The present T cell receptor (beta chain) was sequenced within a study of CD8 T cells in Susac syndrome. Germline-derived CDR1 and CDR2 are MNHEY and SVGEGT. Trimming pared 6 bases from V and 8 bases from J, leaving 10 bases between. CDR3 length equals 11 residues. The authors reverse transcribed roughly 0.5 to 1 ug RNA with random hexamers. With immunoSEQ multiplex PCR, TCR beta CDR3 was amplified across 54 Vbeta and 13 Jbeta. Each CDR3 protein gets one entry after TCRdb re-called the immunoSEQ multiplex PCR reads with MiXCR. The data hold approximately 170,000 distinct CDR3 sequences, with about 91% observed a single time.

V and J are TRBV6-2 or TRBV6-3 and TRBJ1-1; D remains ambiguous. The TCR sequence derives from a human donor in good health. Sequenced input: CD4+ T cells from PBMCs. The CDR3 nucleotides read TGTGCCAGCAGCCCTGGCTCAGAAGCTTTCTTT. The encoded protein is CASSPGSEAFF.